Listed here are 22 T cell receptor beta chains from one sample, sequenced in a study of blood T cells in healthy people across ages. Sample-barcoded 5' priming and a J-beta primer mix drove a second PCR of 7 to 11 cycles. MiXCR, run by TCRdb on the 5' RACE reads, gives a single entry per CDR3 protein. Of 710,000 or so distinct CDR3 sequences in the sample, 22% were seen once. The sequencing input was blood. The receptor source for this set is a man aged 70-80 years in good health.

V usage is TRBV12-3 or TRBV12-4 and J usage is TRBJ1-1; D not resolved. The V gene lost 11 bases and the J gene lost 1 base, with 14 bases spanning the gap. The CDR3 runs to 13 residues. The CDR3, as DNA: TGTGCCGCGGGAAGGACTGGGAACACTGAAGCTTTCTTT. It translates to CAAGRTGNTEAFF.

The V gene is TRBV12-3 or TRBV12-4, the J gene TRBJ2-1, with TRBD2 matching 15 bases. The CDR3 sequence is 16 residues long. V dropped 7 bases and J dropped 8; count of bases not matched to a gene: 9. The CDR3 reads CASMRTSGRAGYEQFF. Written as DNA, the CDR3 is TGTGCCAGCATGAGGACTAGCGGGAGGGCCGGCTATGAGCAGTTCTTC.

DNA for the CDR3: TGTGCCAGCAGCTTAGAAGACCGACGCAATTCACCCCTCCACTTT. Its translation: CASSLEDRRNSPLHF. V gene TRBV7-9 combines with J gene TRBJ1-6; no reliable D call. The CDR3 is 15 residues long. Germline V gives CDR1 SEHNR, CDR2 FQNEAQ (reference sequence). V was pared by 1 base and J by 7 bases, with 11 bases between.

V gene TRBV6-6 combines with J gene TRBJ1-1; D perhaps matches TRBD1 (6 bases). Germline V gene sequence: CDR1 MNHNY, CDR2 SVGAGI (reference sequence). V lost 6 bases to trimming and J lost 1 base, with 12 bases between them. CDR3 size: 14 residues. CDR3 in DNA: TGTGCCAGCAGAAGACCAGGGGAGAACACTGAAGCTTTCTTT. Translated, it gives CASRRPGENTEAFF.

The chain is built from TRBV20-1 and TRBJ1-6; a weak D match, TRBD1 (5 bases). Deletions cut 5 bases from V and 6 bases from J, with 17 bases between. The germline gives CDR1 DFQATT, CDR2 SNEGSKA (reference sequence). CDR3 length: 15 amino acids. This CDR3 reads CSAHRGGDSNSPLHF. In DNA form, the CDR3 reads TGCAGTGCTCACCGGGGGGGGGATTCTAATTCACCCCTCCACTTT.

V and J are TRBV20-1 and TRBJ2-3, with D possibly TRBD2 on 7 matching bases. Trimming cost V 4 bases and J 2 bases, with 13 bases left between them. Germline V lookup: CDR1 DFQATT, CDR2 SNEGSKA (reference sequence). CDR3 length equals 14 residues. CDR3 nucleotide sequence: TGCAGTGCTACCAAGGGGGGGACCACAGATACGCAGTATTTT. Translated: CSATKGGTTDTQYF.

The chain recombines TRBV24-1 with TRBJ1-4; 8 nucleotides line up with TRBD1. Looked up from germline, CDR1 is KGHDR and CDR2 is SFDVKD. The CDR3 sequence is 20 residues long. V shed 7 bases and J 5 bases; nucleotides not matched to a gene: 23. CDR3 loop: CATRQDRGGTGGSNNEKLFF. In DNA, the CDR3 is TGTGCCACCAGGCAAGATCGGGGCGGGACAGGAGGCAGTAACAATGAAAAACTGTTTTTT.

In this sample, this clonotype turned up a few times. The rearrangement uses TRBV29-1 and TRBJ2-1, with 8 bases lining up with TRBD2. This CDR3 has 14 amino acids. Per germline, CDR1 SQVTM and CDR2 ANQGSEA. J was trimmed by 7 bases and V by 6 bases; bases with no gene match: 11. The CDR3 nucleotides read TGCAGCGTGGGGATTAGCGGGACTATTAATGAGCAGTTCTTC. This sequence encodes CSVGISGTINEQFF.

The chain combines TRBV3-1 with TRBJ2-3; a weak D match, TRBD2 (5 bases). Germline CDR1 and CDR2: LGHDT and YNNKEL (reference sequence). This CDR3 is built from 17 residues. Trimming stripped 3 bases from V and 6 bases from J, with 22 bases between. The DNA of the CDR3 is TGTGCCAGCAGCCAGGAGGTTCCGGGTAGCACTATTGATACGCAGTATTTT. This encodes CASSQEVPGSTIDTQYF.

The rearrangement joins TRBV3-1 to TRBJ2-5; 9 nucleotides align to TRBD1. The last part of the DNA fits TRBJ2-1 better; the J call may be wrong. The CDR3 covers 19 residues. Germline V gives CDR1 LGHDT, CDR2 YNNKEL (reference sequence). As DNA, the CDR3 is TGTGCCAGCAGCCAACGCTTATCTCCGGACAGGGGAGTAAGGGGTGAGCAGTTCTTC. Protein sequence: CASSQRLSPDRGVRGEQFF.

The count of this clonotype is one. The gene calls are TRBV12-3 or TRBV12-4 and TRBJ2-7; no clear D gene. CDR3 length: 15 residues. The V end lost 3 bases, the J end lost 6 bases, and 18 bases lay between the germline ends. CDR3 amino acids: CASSLDPGSRAEQYF. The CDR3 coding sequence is TGTGCCAGCAGTTTGGATCCGGGTTCTAGAGCCGAGCAGTACTTC.

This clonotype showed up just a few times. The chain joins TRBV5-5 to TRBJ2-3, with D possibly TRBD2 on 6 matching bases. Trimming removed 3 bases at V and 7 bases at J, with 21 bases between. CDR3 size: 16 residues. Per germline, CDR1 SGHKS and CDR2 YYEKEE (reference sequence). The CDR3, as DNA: TGTGCCAGCAGCTCACTCCGGGACCGGGGGTTACATACGCAGTATTTT. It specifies CASSSLRDRGLHTQYF.

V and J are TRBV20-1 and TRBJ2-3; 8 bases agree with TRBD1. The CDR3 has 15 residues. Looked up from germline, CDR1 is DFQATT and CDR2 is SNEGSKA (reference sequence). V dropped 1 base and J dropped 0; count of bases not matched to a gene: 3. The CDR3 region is CSARGDRRSTDTQYF. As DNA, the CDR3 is TGCAGTGCTAGAGGGGACAGGAGAAGCACAGATACGCAGTATTTT.

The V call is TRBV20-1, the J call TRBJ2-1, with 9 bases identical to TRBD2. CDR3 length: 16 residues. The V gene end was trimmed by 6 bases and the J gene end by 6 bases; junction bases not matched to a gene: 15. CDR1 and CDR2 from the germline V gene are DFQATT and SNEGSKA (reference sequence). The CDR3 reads CSARGLAGRESNEQFF. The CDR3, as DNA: TGCAGTGCCCGAGGGCTAGCGGGGCGAGAAAGCAATGAGCAGTTCTTC.

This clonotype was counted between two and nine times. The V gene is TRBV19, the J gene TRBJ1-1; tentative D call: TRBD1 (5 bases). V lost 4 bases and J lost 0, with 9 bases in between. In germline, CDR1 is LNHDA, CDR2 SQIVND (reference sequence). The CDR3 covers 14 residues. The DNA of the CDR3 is TGTGCCAGTAGTAGGGGACGGTTGAACACTGAAGCTTTCTTT. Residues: CASSRGRLNTEAFF. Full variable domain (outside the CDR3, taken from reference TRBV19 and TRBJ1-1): DGGITQSPKYLFRKEGQNVTLSCEQNLNHDAMYWYRQDPGQGLRLIYYSQIVNDFQKGDIAEGYSVSREKKESFPLTVTSAQKNPTAFYLCASSRGRLNTEAFFGQGTRLTVV.

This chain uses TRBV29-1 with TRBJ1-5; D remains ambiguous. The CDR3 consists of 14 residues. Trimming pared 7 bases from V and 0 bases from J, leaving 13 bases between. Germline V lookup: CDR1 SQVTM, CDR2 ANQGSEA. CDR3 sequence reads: CSALDGYSNQPQHF. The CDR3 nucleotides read TGCAGCGCCTTGGACGGGTATAGCAATCAGCCCCAGCATTTT. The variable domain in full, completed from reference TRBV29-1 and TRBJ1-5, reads SAVISQKPSRDICQRGTSLTIQCQVDSQVTMMFWYRQQPGQSLTLIATANQGSEATYESGFVIDKFPISRPNLTFSTLTVSNMSPEDSSIYLCSALDGYSNQPQHFGDGTRLSIL.

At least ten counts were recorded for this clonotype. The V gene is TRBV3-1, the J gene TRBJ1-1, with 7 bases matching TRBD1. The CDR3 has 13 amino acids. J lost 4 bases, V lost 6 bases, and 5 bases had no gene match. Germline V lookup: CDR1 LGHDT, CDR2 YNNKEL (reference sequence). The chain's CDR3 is CASSQGGGTEAFF. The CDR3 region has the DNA TGTGCCAGCAGTCAGGGGGGCGGCACTGAAGCTTTCTTT. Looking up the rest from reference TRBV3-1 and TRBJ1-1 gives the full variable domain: DTAVSQTPKYLVTQMGNDKSIKCEQNLGHDTMYWYKQDSKKFLKIMFSYNNKELIINETVPNRFSPKSPDKAHLNLHINSLELGDSAVYFCASSQGGGTEAFFGQGTRLTVV.

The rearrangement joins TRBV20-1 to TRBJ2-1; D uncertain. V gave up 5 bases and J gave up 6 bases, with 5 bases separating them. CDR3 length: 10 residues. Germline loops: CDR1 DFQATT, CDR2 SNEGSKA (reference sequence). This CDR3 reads CSAALNEQFF. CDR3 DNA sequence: TGCAGTGCTGCCCTCAATGAGCAGTTCTTC.

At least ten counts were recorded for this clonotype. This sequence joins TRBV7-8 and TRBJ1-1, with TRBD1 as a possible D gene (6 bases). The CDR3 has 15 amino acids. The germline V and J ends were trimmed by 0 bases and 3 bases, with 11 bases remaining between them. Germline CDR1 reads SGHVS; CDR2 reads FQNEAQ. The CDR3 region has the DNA TGTGCCAGCAGCTTAGCAAGGGGGGCGTACACTGAAGCTTTCTTT. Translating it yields CASSLARGAYTEAFF.

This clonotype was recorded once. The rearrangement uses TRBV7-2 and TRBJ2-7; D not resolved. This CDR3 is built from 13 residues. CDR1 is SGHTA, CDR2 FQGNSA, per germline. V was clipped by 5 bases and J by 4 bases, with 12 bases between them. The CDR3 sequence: CASSPNIFYEQYV. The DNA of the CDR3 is TGTGCCAGCAGCCCGAATATCTTTTACGAGCAGTACGTC.

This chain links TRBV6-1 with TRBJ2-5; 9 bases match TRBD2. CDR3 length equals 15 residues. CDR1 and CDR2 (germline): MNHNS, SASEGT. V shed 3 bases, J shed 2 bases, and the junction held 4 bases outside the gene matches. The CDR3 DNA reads TGTGCCAGCAGTGAGACTAGCGGTACTCAAGAGACCCAGTACTTC. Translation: CASSETSGTQETQYF.

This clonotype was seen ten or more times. The CDR3 DNA sequence: TGCAGTGCTGCCCTTGGGACTAGCGGTTACAATGAGCAGTTCTTC. This codes for CSAALGTSGYNEQFF. The gene calls are TRBV20-1 and TRBJ2-1, with 11 nucleotides matching TRBD2. The ends lost 5 bases at V and 4 bases at J; junction bases unmatched: 7. The germline gives CDR1 DFQATT, CDR2 SNEGSKA (reference sequence). CDR3 size: 15 residues.